This T cell receptor beta chain is from a study of post-analysis software for immune sequencing data. For the study at large: Patients with relapsing-remitting, secondary progressive and progressive-relapsing multiple sclerosis courses were all represented.

Libraries were made from TCR beta cDNA, and they carried unique molecular identifiers. Using its own MiXCR run on the PCR reads, TCRdb lists one record per CDR3 protein. The table has 700,000 to 900,000 distinct CDR3 sequences, around 46% seen once. Study results and limitations: Multiple sclerosis patients had significantly lower normalized Chao1 diversity than controls.

Concerning this clonotype itself: The antigen is not known.

The clonotype originates from a girl under 18 with multiple sclerosis. Material: blood.

In DNA, the CDR3 is TGCGCCAGCAGCTGGGGGGGGCGCGAACAAGAGACCCAGTACTTC. Encoded protein: CASSWGGREQETQYF. The J gene is TRBJ2-5, the V gene TRBV5-1; possible D gene TRBD2, 7 bases. Trimming stripped 3 bases from V and 2 bases from J, with 14 bases between. This CDR3 comprises 15 residues. Germline CDR1 reads SGHRS; CDR2 reads YFSETQ.